Each of the 32 T cell receptor beta chains below was sequenced from the same sample in a study of blood T cell repertoires in COVID-19. Some clones are missing from TCRdb's copy, which holds only in-frame ones; the method was immunoSEQ multiplex PCR. The sample yields about 260,000 clones, around 84% seen once. Sequencing was carried out using PBMCs or T cells enriched from blood (not recorded which). Every receptor here comes from a man younger than 45 with acute COVID-19.

The V and J genes are TRBV5-1 and TRBJ2-2; D call uncertain. The CDR3 is 15 amino acids. Per germline, CDR1 SGHRS and CDR2 YFSETQ. V lost 0 bases and J lost 4, with 10 bases in between. The chain's CDR3 is CASSLEWPGTGELFF. The DNA for the CDR3 is TGCGCCAGCAGCTTGGAGTGGCCAGGCACCGGGGAGCTGTTTTTT.

This clone came up a few times. This chain links TRBV5-1 with TRBJ2-1; 11 bases match TRBD1. V gave up 4 bases and J gave up 8 bases; unmatched junction bases: 11. The CDR3 has 16 residues. From germline, CDR1 is SGHRS and CDR2 YFSETQ. The CDR3 reads CASSAGGQGVFDEQFF. CDR3 in DNA: TGCGCCAGCAGCGCCGGGGGACAGGGGGTCTTTGATGAGCAGTTCTTC. Supplemented by reference TRBV5-1 and TRBJ2-1, the full variable domain reads KAGVTQTPRYLIKTRGQQVTLSCSPISGHRSVSWYQQTPGQGLQFLFEYFSETQRNKGNFPGRFSGRQFSNSRSEMNVSTLELGDSALYLCASSAGGQGVFDEQFFGPGTRLTVL.

The genes are TRBV28 and TRBJ2-3; 8 nucleotides align to TRBD1. Trimming took 5 bases from V and 2 from J; bases not matched to a gene: 9. Per the germline V gene, CDR1 is MDHEN and CDR2 is SYDVKM. The CDR3 totals 16 residues. The CDR3 region has the DNA TGTGCCAGCAGTACCACCGGGACAGGCTACACAGATACGCAGTATTTT. Translation: CASSTTGTGYTDTQYF.

The J gene is TRBJ1-1, the V gene TRBV5-6; 7 nucleotides align to TRBD1. The trim removed 5 bases at V and 11 bases at J, leaving 12 bases unmatched. The CDR3 length is 13 residues. Germline CDR1 is SGHDT and CDR2 is YYEEEE. CDR3 in DNA: TGTGCCAGCAGTAGGGAGAAGGGGGCGCGGGCTTTCTTT. Translated, it gives CASSREKGARAFF.

V and J are TRBV2 and TRBJ2-4; 8 nucleotides align to TRBD2. J gave up 2 bases and V 6 bases, and 9 bases lay outside the gene matches. This CDR3 is built from 16 residues. Germline CDR1 and CDR2: SNHLY and FYNNEI. CDR3 DNA sequence: TGTGCCAGCAGGGCCGTAGCGGGGATTTCCAAAAACATTCAGTACTTC. Protein product: CASRAVAGISKNIQYF. Together with reference TRBV2 and TRBJ2-4, the CDR3 gives the full variable domain: EPEVTQTPSHQVTQMGQEVILRCVPISNHLYFYWYRQILGQKVEFLVSFYNNEISEKSEIFDDQFSVERPDGSNFTLKIRSTKLEDSAMYFCASRAVAGISKNIQYFGAGTRLSVL.

The chain joins TRBV13 to TRBJ2-5; D is uncertain. Looked up from germline, CDR1 is PRHDT and CDR2 is FYEKMQ (reference sequence). The CDR3 consists of 13 residues. The V end was cut by 3 bases, the J end by 4 bases, with 9 bases between. CDR3: CASSFLTRETQYF. CDR3 in DNA: TGTGCCAGCAGCTTCCTTACGAGAGAGACCCAGTACTTC.

In this sample, this clone turned up once. The V call is TRBV11-3, the J call TRBJ2-1; no firm D call. With 3 bases removed from V and 9 bases from J, the gap between germline ends came to 12 bases. The CDR3 is 13 residues long. CDR1 is SGHNT and CDR2 is YENEEA in the germline V gene. The CDR3 sequence: CASSFRWAPEQFF. The CDR3 DNA follows: TGTGCCAGCAGCTTCAGGTGGGCCCCTGAGCAGTTCTTC.

The chain carries TRBV19 and TRBJ2-1, with a weak D call TRBD2 (6 bases). V was trimmed by 6 bases and J by 10 bases, leaving 13 bases between them. The CDR3 totals 12 residues. Germline lookup yields CDR1 LNHDA and CDR2 SQIVND (reference sequence). The CDR3 bases are TGTGCCAGTAGCAGACTAGTGACCGAGCAGTTCTTC. Its protein is CASSRLVTEQFF.

The CDR3 loop reads CASRGAADTQYF. CDR3 bases: TGTGCCAGCAGGGGAGCGGCAGATACGCAGTATTTT. The V gene is TRBV5-4, the J gene TRBJ2-3; the D gene is possibly TRBD2 (5 bases). The germline V and J ends were trimmed by 5 bases and 4 bases, with 8 bases remaining between them. Germline CDR1 reads SGHNT; CDR2 reads YYREEE (reference sequence). CDR3 size: 12 residues.

The V gene is TRBV24-1, the J gene TRBJ2-1, with 12 bases identical to TRBD1. In germline, CDR1 is KGHDR, CDR2 SFDVKD. Unmatched junction bases numbered 5, after V lost 1 base and J lost 8 bases. The CDR3 totals 16 residues. CDR3: CATSDFGTGGMDEQFF. The CDR3 DNA is TGTGCCACCAGTGATTTTGGGACAGGGGGCATGGATGAGCAGTTCTTC.

As regards this clone: The sample carries other DNA sequences with the same CDR3. The chain carries TRBV29-1 and TRBJ1-5; 8 bases fit TRBD1. Germline assignment: CDR1 SQVTM and CDR2 ANQGSEA. This CDR3 region has 14 residues. Trimming took 4 bases from V and 2 from J; bases not matched to a gene: 4. The CDR3 spells CSVGTGKGNQPQHF. The DNA of the CDR3 is TGCAGCGTTGGGACAGGGAAAGGCAATCAGCCCCAGCATTTT.

About this clone: Other DNA sequences within the sample encode an identical CDR3. The V and J genes are TRBV7-6 and TRBJ2-3; D may be TRBD2 (5 bases). The CDR3 spans 14 residues. CDR1 is SGHVS, CDR2 FNYEAQ, per germline. V lost 2 bases, J lost 0 bases, and 6 bases lay in between. CDR3 DNA: TGTGCCAGCAGCTTACGAGGGAGCACAGATACGCAGTATTTT. Translating gives CASSLRGSTDTQYF.

J is TRBJ2-1 and V is TRBV14, with D possibly being TRBD1 (5 bases). Between the trimmed V and J ends, which lost 5 bases and 10 bases, there was a span of 21 bases. CDR3 size: 15 residues. Germline CDR1 is SGHDN and CDR2 is FVKESK. The CDR3 DNA sequence: TGTGCCAGCAGCTCACAGGTCTTGGGCAACGGCGAGCAGTTCTTC. This translates into CASSSQVLGNGEQFF.

The chain joins TRBV28 to TRBJ1-5; 7 nucleotides agree with TRBD1. The CDR3 has 14 residues. V lost 3 bases, J lost 7 bases, and 6 bases stayed unmatched. From germline, CDR1 is MDHEN and CDR2 SYDVKM. Written as DNA, the CDR3 is TGTGCCAGCAGTTTTATAGCAGGGGGACAGCCCCAGCATTTT. Translation gives CASSFIAGGQPQHF.

The chain combines TRBV11-3 with TRBJ1-1; D is unclear. The CDR3 covers 13 residues. Germline CDR1 reads SGHNT; CDR2 reads YENEEA. V was trimmed by 5 bases and J by 8 bases, leaving 15 bases between them. The CDR3 reads CASSPGTATEAFF. In nucleotides, the CDR3 is TGTGCCAGCAGCCCAGGAACGGCAACAGAAGCTTTCTTT.

The chain links TRBV24-1 to TRBJ2-4; D is possibly TRBD2 (5 bases). The CDR3 has 12 residues. Germline V gene sequence: CDR1 KGHDR, CDR2 SFDVKD. V was clipped by 4 bases and J by 11 bases, with 11 bases between them. CDR3 coding DNA: TGTGCCACCAGTGAAGAGGGCTTGCTTCAGTACTTC. It is translated as CATSEEGLLQYF.

V gene TRBV11-1 combines with J gene TRBJ1-1; D is unresolved. The CDR3 runs 13 residues. V dropped 3 bases and J dropped 4 bases, with 9 bases sitting between them. Germline-derived CDR1 and CDR2 are SGHAT and FQDESV (reference sequence). As DNA, the CDR3 is TGTGCCAGCAGCTTTGGGCAATCCACTGAAGCTTTCTTT. It translates to CASSFGQSTEAFF.

The chain links TRBV27 to TRBJ2-1, with 10 bases fitting TRBD1. Germline CDR1 MNHEY, CDR2 SMNVEV (reference sequence). The CDR3 length is 14 residues. J gave up 4 bases and V 5 bases, and 2 bases lay outside the gene matches. CDR3 sequence (DNA): TGTGCCAGCAGTGGACAGGGGGTATACAATGAGCAGTTCTTC. Translation: CASSGQGVYNEQFF.

J is TRBJ2-7 and V is TRBV11-3; 11 bases agree with TRBD2. Germline CDR1 and CDR2: SGHNT and YENEEA. The CDR3 runs to 15 residues. V gave up 5 bases and J gave up 7 bases; unmatched junction bases: 10. The CDR3 spells CASSPGVAGGQEQYV. The CDR3 DNA sequence: TGTGCCAGCAGCCCAGGTGTAGCGGGAGGGCAAGAGCAGTACGTC.

The chain recombines TRBV27 with TRBJ2-5, with 13 bases lining up with TRBD2. The CDR3 covers 17 residues. Trimming removed 4 bases from V and 0 bases from J; junction bases left unmatched: 5. CDR1 and CDR2 (germline): MNHEY, SMNVEV (reference sequence). CDR3 sequence: CASSSGLAGRYQETQYF. The CDR3 nucleotides are TGTGCCAGCAGTTCGGGACTAGCGGGGAGGTACCAAGAGACCCAGTACTTC.

This sequence joins TRBV19 and TRBJ2-1; the D is unclear. In germline, CDR1 is LNHDA, CDR2 SQIVND (reference sequence). V was trimmed by 3 bases and J by 8 bases, leaving 5 bases between them. The CDR3 spans 11 residues. CDR3 in amino acids: CASSISDEQFF. As DNA, the CDR3 is TGTGCCAGTAGTATCAGCGATGAGCAGTTCTTC.

The V call is TRBV6-5, the J call TRBJ1-1; D unresolved. The CDR3 loop spans 13 amino acids. Trimming removed 2 bases from V and 0 bases from J, with 4 bases in between. The V gene's germline CDR1 is MNHEY and CDR2 SVGAGI. CDR3: CASSYNMNTEAFF. CDR3 nucleotide sequence: TGTGCCAGCAGTTACAATATGAACACTGAAGCTTTCTTT.

The chain couples TRBV6-1 to TRBJ1-5; TRBD1 aligns across 9 bases. The CDR3 is 15 amino acids. V dropped 1 base and J dropped 6; count of bases not matched to a gene: 4. From germline, CDR1 is MNHNS and CDR2 SASEGT. CDR3 DNA: TGTGCCAGCAGTGAAGTGGGACAGGGTACTCAGCCCCAGCATTTT. Its protein is CASSEVGQGTQPQHF.

The CDR3 region has the DNA TGCGCCAGCAGCCAAGGGTCCGGGGTCAATCAGCCCCAGCATTTT. Protein: CASSQGSGVNQPQHF. The chain combines TRBV4-3 with TRBJ1-5; no firm D call. V gave up 1 base and J gave up 3 bases, with 10 bases separating them. Germline V CDR1 and CDR2: LGHNA, YSLEER. This CDR3 is built from 15 residues.

The CDR3 DNA reads as TGTGCCTGGGCCCCGGGTAACTATGGCTACACCTTC. Its protein is CAWAPGNYGYTF. This chain links TRBV30 with TRBJ1-2; D remains unclear. V was pared by 5 bases and J by 1 base, with 8 bases between. The length of the CDR3 is 12 residues. In germline, CDR1 is GTSNPN, CDR2 SVGIG (reference sequence). Full variable domain (remainder filled in from reference TRBV30 and TRBJ1-2): SQTIHQWPATLVQPVGSPLSLECTVEGTSNPNLYWYRQAAGRGLQLLFYSVGIGQISSEVPQNLSASRPQDRQFILSSKKLLLSDSGFYLCAWAPGNYGYTFGSGTRLTVV.

For the CDR3, the DNA is TGTGCCAGCAGTCCCGCGCTCGACTATGGCTACACCTTC. Its translation is CASSPALDYGYTF. The V call is TRBV27, the J call TRBJ1-2; no reliable D call. V dropped 5 bases and J dropped 3 bases, with 10 bases sitting between them. The V gene's germline CDR1 is MNHEY and CDR2 SMNVEV (reference sequence). This CDR3 region has 13 residues.

The count of this clone is one. The rearrangement links TRBV4-3 to TRBJ2-5; 8 nucleotides line up with TRBD2. This CDR3 spans 17 amino acids. CDR1 LGHNA and CDR2 YSLEER come from the germline V gene. Losses at the gene ends were 1 base for V and 5 bases for J; bases not matched to a gene: 12. For the CDR3, the DNA is TGCGCCAGCAGCCAAGGTCGGAGCGGGAGTGTGTTGGAGACCCAGTACTTC. It specifies CASSQGRSGSVLETQYF.

The gene calls are TRBV2 and TRBJ2-5; 8 nucleotides line up with TRBD1. Germline V CDR1 and CDR2: SNHLY, FYNNEI. V lost 8 bases and J lost 5; bases outside the gene matches: 7. The CDR3 consists of 13 residues. In nucleotides, the CDR3 is TGTGCCAGCTACTACAGGGGGTTGGAGACCCAGTACTTC. Protein: CASYYRGLETQYF.

The rearrangement links TRBV11-3 to TRBJ2-3; D is possibly TRBD2 (5 bases). V shed 0 bases and J shed 7 bases, with 23 bases lying between them. CDR1 and CDR2 from the germline V gene are SGHNT and YENEEA. There are 18 residues in the CDR3. The CDR3 region is CASSLDLLGSIMRYTQYF. In DNA form, the CDR3 reads TGTGCCAGCAGCTTAGATCTTTTAGGGAGCATCATGAGGTATACGCAGTATTTT.

V usage is TRBV19 and J usage is TRBJ1-5; TRBD1 matches 8 bases. V was clipped by 3 bases and J by 0 bases; unmatched bases: 4. Germline V lookup: CDR1 LNHDA, CDR2 SQIVND (reference sequence). This CDR3 is built from 16 residues. CDR3 residues: CASSMGTGNSNQPQHF. The CDR3 DNA is TGTGCCAGTAGTATGGGGACAGGAAATAGCAATCAGCCCCAGCATTTT.

A remark on this clone: In the same sample, other DNA sequences code for this CDR3. The chain uses TRBV6-5 and TRBJ1-1, with D possibly TRBD1 on 6 matching bases. The ends were cut back, 6 bases at V and 5 bases at J, with 10 bases in the middle. The CDR3 extends over 12 amino acids. Germline CDR1 and CDR2: MNHEY and SVGAGI. This chain's CDR3 is CASSLRGTEAFF. The CDR3 DNA reads as TGTGCCAGCAGCCTTAGGGGGACTGAAGCTTTCTTT.

J is TRBJ2-5 and V is TRBV5-1; 10 bases fit TRBD1. J lost 4 bases, V lost 4 bases, and 7 bases had no gene match. The germline V gene encodes CDR1 SGHRS and CDR2 YFSETQ. The CDR3 contains 15 residues. The CDR3 protein is CASSVGTGVGETQYF. CDR3 sequence (DNA): TGCGCCAGCAGCGTTGGGACAGGGGTGGGAGAGACCCAGTACTTC.